The clone carrying this T cell receptor beta chain is termed medium-sized. Aged 18 to 65, the patients had hyperthyroidism that was newly diagnosed and had lasted under 2 months. Blood was obtained at the first hyperthyroidism diagnosis, which preceded any ophthalmopathy symptoms. Germline V gives CDR1 ENHRY, CDR2 SYGVKD. V was cut by 7 bases and J by 4 bases, with 13 bases left in between. The CDR3 is 14 residues long. These data belong to a study of T cells in Graves' hyperthyroidism and ophthalmopathy. Background on the study: Peripheral blood samples were taken at initial diagnosis, prior to any treatment.

Researchers amplified the TCR beta CDR3 regions from RNA transcripts. The HTBI primer set served for first-round RT-PCR of the TCR CDR3. Via MiXCR, TCRdb re-called the multiplex PCR reads, giving one row per CDR3 protein. The sample carries approximately 32,000 distinct CDR3 sequences, 49% recorded once. The clonotype comes from a woman aged 45-65 years with Graves' hyperthyroidism that later progressed to Graves' ophthalmopathy. The gene calls are TRBV10-3 and TRBJ2-2; perhaps TRBD1 as D (6 bases). Sequencing was done on a sample of blood. Here the CDR3 DNA reads TGTGCCATCACGGCAGGGGTAGGCACCGGGGAGCTGTTTTTT. Protein sequence: CAITAGVGTGELFF.